Listed here are 6 T cell receptor beta chains from one sample, sequenced in a study of cytotoxic CD8 clonotypes in ibrutinib-treated CLL. Here immunoSEQ multiplex PCR was the method, and the copy in TCRdb shows in-frame clones only, minus some. The table lists more than 300,000 clones, about 80% of them singletons. Sample: PBMCs, taken before ibrutinib treatment. All receptors come from a human donor with chronic lymphocytic leukemia.

The chain has TRBV10-3 and TRBJ2-5; D not certain. Trimming took 2 bases from V and 2 from J, leaving 12 bases between them. CDR3 length: 15 residues. From germline, CDR1 is ENHRY and CDR2 SYGVKD. The CDR3 coding sequence is TGTGCCATCAGTGAGGTTGATGGACGGCAAGAGACCCAGTACTTC. Residues: CAISEVDGRQETQYF.

The V and J genes are TRBV6-7 and TRBJ2-7; D remains ambiguous. TRBV6-7 is recorded as an ORF, its role being uncertain. The CDR3 has 11 amino acids. Trimming took 2 bases from V and 4 from J, leaving 3 bases between them. CDR3 loop: CASSYRYEQYF. The CDR3 DNA sequence: TGTGCCAGCAGTTACCGGTACGAGCAGTACTTC.

The CDR3 loop is CASSRTAPWDTQYF. CDR3 in DNA: TGTGCCAGCAGCCGCACTGCACCATGGGATACGCAGTATTTT. The chain carries TRBV27 and TRBJ2-3; D unresolved. V lost 6 bases and J lost 6, with 16 bases in between. The CDR3 sequence is 14 residues long. Germline loops: CDR1 MNHEY, CDR2 SMNVEV (reference sequence).

CDR3 nucleotides: TGTGCCAGCACTGGACAGGGGCTCTATGGCTACACCTTC. This gives the protein CASTGQGLYGYTF. The chain has TRBV28 and TRBJ1-2, with 9 bases identical to TRBD1. V lost 7 bases and J lost 4; bases outside the gene matches: 4. Germline lookup yields CDR1 MDHEN and CDR2 SYDVKM. The CDR3 runs to 13 residues.

In the case of this clone: Different DNA sequences within this sample yield the same CDR3. The genes are TRBV18 and TRBJ2-7; 7 bases agree with TRBD1. CDR1 is KGHSH and CDR2 is LQKENI in the germline V gene. The V gene end was trimmed by 1 base and the J gene end by 1 base; junction bases not matched to a gene: 1. The CDR3 sequence is 14 residues long. The CDR3 nucleotides are TGTGCCAGCTCACCACGGGACAGATCCTACGAGCAGTACTTC. It yields the protein CASSPRDRSYEQYF.

The chain has TRBV2 and TRBJ2-2; 11 bases agree with TRBD2. CDR3 length equals 12 residues. Germline CDR1 reads SNHLY; CDR2 reads FYNNEI. CDR3 DNA: TGTGGGACTAGCGGGTTCTACGGGGAGCTGTTTTTT. It translates to CGTSGFYGELFF.